Listed below are T cell receptor beta chains from one sample, sequenced in a study of glioma-infiltrating T cells. From the multiplex PCR reads, TCRdb called clonotypes with MiXCR, one entry per CDR3 protein. This table holds more than 95,000 distinct CDR3 sequences, approximately 28% found once. Sequences were obtained from glioma tissue, nonneoplastic brain tissue, or PBMCs (not recorded which). These TCRs come from a human donor with low-grade glioma or glioblastoma, undergoing nonglioma brain surgery, or in good health (not recorded which). CDR3s leave out the opening cysteine and the closing phenylalanine or tryptophan. A D gene is named only where the DNA matches it firmly.

d_call j_call v_call cdr3_aa
. TRBJ1-5 TRBV6-1 ASRTTNQPQH
TRBD2 TRBJ2-5 TRBV7-9 ASSLSGGKETQY
. TRBJ1-3 TRBV4-1 ASSQAGVSSSGNTIY
TRBD2 TRBJ2-2 TRBV7-6 ASSSTSGSPNTGELF
. TRBJ1-2 TRBV11-1 ASSLQQFYGYT
. TRBJ2-3 TRBV20-1 SAPLQGQPTDTQY
. TRBJ2-7 TRBV7-8 ASSAPTGSPYEQY
TRBD2 TRBJ2-1 TRBV6-1 ASSYAGGRNEQF
TRBD1 TRBJ1-4 TRBV4-3 ASSLTQGAYEKLF
TRBD1 TRBJ1-5 TRBV7-3 ASSKDRDQPQH
TRBD1 TRBJ2-1 TRBV6-1 ASSLSRGRNNEQF
TRBD2 TRBJ2-3 TRBV7-3 ASSRMFPGLAGDSTDTQY
. TRBJ1-1 TRBV2 ASSTPLGSMNTEAF
. TRBJ1-1 TRBV10-3 AIRQDDTEAF
. TRBJ2-2 TRBV7-2 ASSQHTGNTGELF
TRBD1 TRBJ1-3 TRBV7-9 ASSSGTVNTIY
. TRBJ2-3 TRBV20-1 SARDSRTGTDTQY
. TRBJ2-5 TRBV4-3 ASSQDGLPETQY
. TRBJ1-6 TRBV4-3 ASSQDQTGFNSPLH
TRBD1 TRBJ2-6 TRBV7-9 ASSPMKGARSGANVLT
TRBD1 TRBJ1-2 TRBV4-2 ASSQVGTAFYGYT
. TRBJ1-1 TRBV7-2 ASSLSESAYTEAF
. TRBJ2-1 TRBV6-6 ASSYPPGEPYNEQF
. TRBJ2-1 TRBV6-2/TRBV6-3 ASSPLGNEQF
. TRBJ2-3 TRBV6-1 AGRTPAGLQY
. TRBJ1-2 TRBV5-1 ASSLQTNYYGYT
. TRBJ2-3 TRBV4-2 ASSQDAITDTQY
TRBD1 TRBJ2-1 TRBV20-1 SARDWGDRLLEQF
TRBD2 TRBJ2-5 TRBV4-3 ASSHELAGGQETQY
TRBD2 TRBJ2-2 TRBV28 ASSFGRGVPHGELF
. TRBJ1-2 TRBV19 ASTQQGSRHYGYT
TRBD1 TRBJ2-5 TRBV28 ASSGWTGGEKTQY
. TRBJ2-1 TRBV20-1 SAIRQRGIRDEQF
TRBD1 TRBJ2-1 TRBV11-1 ASSFKRTGGAEQF
. TRBJ2-5 TRBV6-6 ASSYAQETQY
. TRBJ2-5 TRBV11-2 ASTNLQGGQETQY
TRBD1 TRBJ1-5 TRBV29-1 SVGTGVPNQPQH
. TRBJ2-5 TRBV6-1 ASNTGSETQY
. TRBJ2-5 TRBV5-4 AWGGPQETQY